This TCR beta chain was sequenced during a study of T-cell memory formation after mild COVID-19. Germline V CDR1 and CDR2: SGHNT, YENEEA. The ends lost 4 bases at V and 4 bases at J; junction bases unmatched: 7. This CDR3 contains 15 residues. TCRdb fed the 5' RACE reads into MiXCR, producing one record per CDR3 protein. The table lists almost 550,000 distinct CDR3 sequences, around 21% of them singletons, with around 13% in the top ten. Of note for this clonotype: What it recognizes is unknown.

General study results and limits: Clones that got smaller from day 15 to 85 had even CD4/CD8, while clones growing later tipped toward CD4+.

The clonotype was recovered from an adult woman who had mild COVID-19 (a few samples of this study predate the infection). Cell type and time point are not known. This chain uses TRBV11-3 with TRBJ2-3; 8 nucleotides align to TRBD2. The specimen sequenced was PBMCs or a T cell subset sorted from them (not recorded which). The CDR3 region is CASSSGRDIPDTQYF. The CDR3 DNA follows: TGTGCCAGCAGCTCCGGGAGGGATATCCCAGATACGCAGTATTTT.